These 28 T cell receptor beta chains share one sample of origin, sequenced in a study of blood T cells in healthy people across ages. A second about 6 to 11 cycle PCR used barcoded and J-beta primers. TCRdb reprocessed the 5' RACE reads via MiXCR and lists one record per CDR3 protein. Of 650,000 or so distinct CDR3 sequences listed, under 65% are singletons. Material: blood. The receptor source for this set is a woman older than 75 in good health.

The table lists this clonotype with a count of one. The chain couples TRBV20-1 to TRBJ2-3; a possible D gene is TRBD2 (6 bases). The length of the CDR3 is 14 residues. V was trimmed by 3 bases and J by 3 bases, leaving 13 bases between them. Germline V gene data show CDR1 as DFQATT and CDR2 as SNEGSKA (reference sequence). The CDR3: CSARPLATTDTQYF. In nucleotides, the CDR3 is TGCAGTGCTAGGCCACTAGCTACGACAGATACGCAGTATTTT.

This rearrangement joins TRBV4-1 to TRBJ1-1, with D maybe TRBD1 (6 bases). The V gene lost 0 bases and the J gene lost 4 bases, with 12 bases spanning the gap. This CDR3 comprises 15 residues. Germline lookup yields CDR1 MGHRA and CDR2 YSYEKL. The CDR3 protein is CASSQEQGMATEAFF. Here the CDR3 DNA reads TGCGCCAGCAGCCAAGAGCAGGGGATGGCCACTGAAGCTTTCTTT.

This clonotype was recorded at least ten times. CDR3 in amino acids: CSARDYRGSEQYF. DNA for the CDR3: TGCAGTGCTAGAGATTACAGGGGCTCCGAGCAGTACTTC. The chain has TRBV20-1 and TRBJ2-7; 7 nucleotides match TRBD1. Per germline, CDR1 DFQATT and CDR2 SNEGSKA (reference sequence). Losses at the gene ends were 0 bases for V and 6 bases for J; bases not matched to a gene: 5. This CDR3 is built from 13 residues.

Comment on this clonotype: A read error may explain this, as a much larger clone is one base away. The V and J genes are TRBV12-3 or TRBV12-4 and TRBJ2-1, with 11 bases fitting TRBD2. This CDR3 is 14 amino acids long. Trimming took 6 bases from V and 8 from J; bases not matched to a gene: 6. The CDR3 region has the DNA TGTGCCAGCAGCCGACTAGCGGGATACGATGAGCAGTTCTTC. Translating gives CASSRLAGYDEQFF.

For this clonotype: A much larger clone is a single base away; this may be a read error. The chain couples TRBV19 to TRBJ2-1; the match to TRBD1 covers 8 bases. Trimming at V came to 7 bases and at J to 12 bases, leaving 5 bases not matched to a gene. The CDR3 covers 11 residues. The germline V gene has CDR1 LNHDA and CDR2 SQIVND (reference sequence). CDR3: CASTDRVAQFF. The CDR3 DNA sequence: TGTGCCAGTACGGACAGGGTTGCGCAGTTCTTC.

This clonotype has more than one count but fewer than ten. The V gene is TRBV14, the J gene TRBJ2-5, with D perhaps matching TRBD1 (6 bases). The CDR3 has 13 amino acids. Trimming took 6 bases from V and 3 from J, leaving 11 bases between them. Germline lookup yields CDR1 SGHDN and CDR2 FVKESK. CDR3 in DNA: TGTGCCAGCAGTAAACAGGGAAAAGAGACCCAGTACTTC. It specifies CASSKQGKETQYF.

This chain joins TRBV28 and TRBJ2-5; a possible D gene is TRBD1 (6 bases). The germline V gene encodes CDR1 MDHEN and CDR2 SYDVKM. The CDR3 consists of 13 residues. V was pared by 5 bases and J by 6 bases, with 13 bases between. The CDR3 protein is CASSVGGAKTQYF. In DNA, the CDR3 is TGTGCCAGCAGTGTAGGGGGAGCTAAGACCCAGTACTTC.

This clonotype has a count of ten or more. The chain combines TRBV20-1 with TRBJ1-5; 12 nucleotides line up with TRBD1. V shed 7 bases, J shed 1 base, and the junction held 5 bases outside the gene matches. Germline V lookup: CDR1 DFQATT, CDR2 SNEGSKA (reference sequence). This CDR3 spans 15 amino acids. The CDR3: CSVQGQGASNQPQHF. In DNA form, the CDR3 reads TGCAGTGTCCAGGGACAGGGGGCGAGCAATCAGCCCCAGCATTTT.

V is TRBV9 and J is TRBJ1-2; 8 bases are a match to TRBD1. This CDR3 region has 15 residues. Germline V gives CDR1 SGDLS, CDR2 YYNGEE. V trimming: 6 bases; J trimming: 4 bases; junction bases outside the gene matches: 11. CDR3 in amino acids: CASTPGSGQGYGYTF. The CDR3 DNA reads TGTGCCAGCACCCCAGGAAGCGGACAGGGCTATGGCTACACCTTC.

This chain connects TRBV28 to TRBJ1-5; 12 positions agree with TRBD1. Germline CDR1 is MDHEN and CDR2 is SYDVKM. The CDR3 covers 14 residues. The trim removed 10 bases at V and 7 bases at J, leaving 8 bases unmatched. DNA of the CDR3: TGTGCCACCAAAGAGGGGACAGGGGGCCAGCCCCAGCATTTT. It translates to CATKEGTGGQPQHF.

As to this clonotype: A junction boundary mismatches the germline segment, possibly from a read error. The chain employs TRBV13 and TRBJ2-3; D call uncertain. The CDR3 covers 12 residues. The germline gives CDR1 PRHDT, CDR2 FYEKMQ (reference sequence). The CDR3 DNA reads as TGTGCCGGCAGTATGGGTAAAGATACGCAGTATTTT. It specifies CAGSMGKDTQYF.

This clonotype was recorded only once. It may be a read error: a sequence one base away is much more abundant. The chain carries TRBV25-1 and TRBJ2-3; no clear D gene. The ends were cut back, 6 bases at V and 2 bases at J, with 9 bases in the middle. The CDR3 runs to 13 residues. Germline V gene sequence: CDR1 MGHDK, CDR2 SYGVNS. The CDR3 loop is CASRWGSTDTQYF. CDR3 in DNA: TGTGCCAGCAGATGGGGATCCACAGATACGCAGTATTTT.

The chain employs TRBV3-1 and TRBJ1-4, with D hard to call. Germline V CDR1 and CDR2: LGHDT, YNNKEL (reference sequence). With 2 bases removed from V and 6 bases from J, the gap between germline ends came to 13 bases. The CDR3 length is 15 residues. For the CDR3, the DNA is TGTGCCAGCAGCCAATTCCGCGGGTCTGATGAAAAACTGTTTTTT. Its translation is CASSQFRGSDEKLFF.

The chain has TRBV5-1 and TRBJ1-6; D gene unclear. There are 14 residues in the CDR3. The germline gives CDR1 SGHRS, CDR2 YFSETQ. V was clipped by 0 bases and J by 8 bases, with 9 bases between them. The CDR3 DNA reads as TGCGCCAGCAGCTTGGGGGCCTGGGATTCACCCCTCCACTTT. This sequence encodes CASSLGAWDSPLHF.

V is TRBV21-1 and J is TRBJ1-1. TRBV21-1 constitutes a pseudogene. This CDR3 spans 14 amino acids. The CDR3 region is CASSTRTDNTEAFF. For the CDR3, the DNA is TGTGCCAGCAGCACTCGGACGGATAACACTGAAGCTTTCTTT.

This clonotype was picked up many times. The V gene is TRBV7-2, the J gene TRBJ2-4; D ambiguous. The germline V gene has CDR1 SGHTA and CDR2 FQGNSA. This CDR3 spans 13 amino acids. V lost 2 bases, J lost 0 bases, and 2 bases lay in between. Here the CDR3 DNA reads TGTGCCAGCAGCTTATCAGCCAAAAACATTCAGTACTTC. This gives the protein CASSLSAKNIQYF.

This clonotype was detected ten times or more. This rearrangement joins TRBV7-2 to TRBJ2-3; 7 bases line up with TRBD1. Germline V gene sequence: CDR1 SGHTA, CDR2 FQGNSA. CDR3 size: 13 residues. Unmatched junction bases numbered 4, after V lost 5 bases and J lost 5 bases. The CDR3 region is CASSPNRGDTQYF. The CDR3 DNA reads TGTGCCAGCAGCCCTAACAGGGGAGATACGCAGTATTTT.

The chain couples TRBV28 to TRBJ2-7, with 13 bases matching TRBD2. V lost 6 bases to trimming and J lost 0 bases; unmatched junction nucleotides: 8. In germline, CDR1 is MDHEN, CDR2 SYDVKM. The CDR3 has 17 amino acids. The CDR3 DNA reads as TGTGCCAGCAGCCCTGGGACTAGCGGGAAACTCTCCTACGAGCAGTACTTC. The encoded protein is CASSPGTSGKLSYEQYF.

This clonotype showed up many times. This chain links TRBV28 with TRBJ2-7, with 11 bases that match TRBD1. With 3 bases clipped from V and 7 bases from J, the junction kept 8 bases outside the gene matches. In germline, CDR1 is MDHEN, CDR2 SYDVKM. The CDR3 contains 15 residues. The CDR3 DNA reads TGTGCCAGCAGTTTCTCCGGGACAGGGGGACCAGAGCAGTACTTC. Protein: CASSFSGTGGPEQYF.

J is TRBJ1-4 and V is TRBV15; no firm D call. V lost 0 bases and J lost 7, with 15 bases in between. CDR1 is LNHNV, CDR2 YYDKDF, per germline (reference sequence). The CDR3 has 16 amino acids. The CDR3 DNA reads TGTGCCACCAGCAGAGATTTAACGCCATCGGGTGAAAAACTGTTTTTT. The encoded protein is CATSRDLTPSGEKLFF.

This clonotype was recorded at least ten times. The rearrangement joins TRBV19 to TRBJ2-7, with 8 bases that match TRBD2. This CDR3 is 13 amino acids long. J lost 2 bases, V lost 8 bases, and 5 bases had no gene match. Germline-derived CDR1 and CDR2 are LNHDA and SQIVND (reference sequence). The CDR3, as DNA: TGTGCCAGTTCTCGGGAGGGCCCCTACGAGCAGTACTTC. It translates to CASSREGPYEQYF. Using reference TRBV19 and TRBJ2-7 for the parts outside the CDR3, the full variable domain is DGGITQSPKYLFRKEGQNVTLSCEQNLNHDAMYWYRQDPGQGLRLIYYSQIVNDFQKGDIAEGYSVSREKKESFPLTVTSAQKNPTAFYLCASSREGPYEQYFGPGTRLTVT.

V usage is TRBV6-6 and J usage is TRBJ1-4; TRBD1 is a possible D gene (6 bases). The CDR3 extends over 16 amino acids. Trimming took off 5 bases at V and 6 bases at J, with 19 bases between the two ends. Per the germline V gene, CDR1 is MNHNY and CDR2 is SVGAGI (reference sequence). CDR3: CASSHLISRGHEKLFF. The CDR3 DNA is TGTGCCAGCAGTCACCTAATCAGCCGGGGGCATGAAAAACTGTTTTTT.

As for this clonotype: A read error may be the cause here, since a much bigger clone is one base away. J is TRBJ2-1 and V is TRBV30; D might be TRBD2 (6 bases). Matching the DNA end better, TRBJ2-7 makes the J call doubtful. Looked up from germline, CDR1 is GTSNPN and CDR2 is SVGIG (reference sequence). CDR3 length: 15 residues. The CDR3 spells CAWRVGGTVYNEQYF. DNA for the CDR3: TGTGCCTGGAGGGTGGGCGGGACCGTTTACAATGAGCAGTACTTC.

The chain is built from TRBV12-3 or TRBV12-4 and TRBJ1-5; the match to TRBD1 covers 7 bases. CDR3 length: 17 residues. The trim removed 4 bases at V and 0 bases at J, leaving 9 bases unmatched. The CDR3 region has the DNA TGTGCCAGCAGTTCCGGGACAGCGGGCTATAGCAATCAGCCCCAGCATTTT. Amino acid sequence: CASSSGTAGYSNQPQHF.

The rearrangement joins TRBV10-1 to TRBJ2-1; D might be TRBD2 (5 bases). The CDR3 is 16 amino acids. Germline V gene data show CDR1 as WNHNN and CDR2 as SYGVQD (reference sequence). V lost 2 bases and J lost 10, with 21 bases in between. The CDR3 sequence: CASSELRAAYREEQFF. The DNA for the CDR3 is TGCGCCAGCAGTGAGCTGAGGGCAGCGTACCGAGAGGAGCAGTTCTTC.

This clonotype was observed at least ten times. The chain couples TRBV3-1 to TRBJ2-1; 10 positions agree with TRBD2. The germline gives CDR1 LGHDT, CDR2 YNNKEL (reference sequence). This CDR3 is built from 17 residues. With 4 bases clipped from V and 3 bases from J, the junction kept 9 bases outside the gene matches. Here the CDR3 reads CASSLYRASGSYNEQFF. CDR3 DNA: TGTGCCAGCAGCCTGTATAGGGCTAGCGGGAGCTACAATGAGCAGTTCTTC.

This rearrangement joins TRBV2 to TRBJ2-1, with D possibly being TRBD2 (6 bases). The CDR3 is 14 amino acids. Germline V gene data show CDR1 as SNHLY and CDR2 as FYNNEI. V was shortened by 8 bases and J by 15 bases, with 26 bases between the two germline ends. The CDR3 here is CASSSNPLGQGGFF. The CDR3 DNA sequence: TGTGCCAGCTCCTCGAACCCCCTAGGGCAGGGAGGGTTCTTC.

This clonotype was seen repeatedly, ten times or more. This chain connects TRBV7-9 to TRBJ1-2, with 10 bases aligning to TRBD1. V lost 5 bases, J lost 8 bases, and 20 bases stayed unmatched. The CDR3 length is 18 residues. The germline CDR1 and CDR2 sequences are SEHNR and FQNEAQ (reference sequence). For the CDR3, the DNA is TGTGCCAGCAGCCCCCCTCTTTTGACAGGGGGCGTCGGGGGGGGCTACACCTTC. Translation: CASSPPLLTGGVGGGYTF.